These T cell receptor beta chains were read from a single sample in a study of human T cells and chemical hapten exposure. TCRdb passed the RACE reads through MiXCR, listing each CDR3 protein once. The sample contains about 77,000 distinct CDR3 sequences, approximately 8.1% of which appear only once. Sequenced material: whole blood. Receptors were obtained from a female donor in good health. Some clones in this sample may be carry-over from other donors' samples. The CDR3 runs from the conserved cysteine through the conserved F or W. Each record gives: clone size, D gene, J gene, V gene, CDR3 DNA, CDR3 protein. D genes are given only for firm matches. Size values are once, few and many counts, or a class for expanded clones, and some rows have none.

.,.,TRBJ1-1,TRBV12-3/TRBV12-4,TGTGCCAGCAGTTTAGCCCTGACAGTGAACACTGAAGCTTTCTTT,CASSLALTVNTEAFF
.,.,TRBJ2-2,TRBV19,TGTGCCAGTAGTATAGCGACGAACACCGGGGAGCTGTTTTTT,CASSIATNTGELFF
many,.,TRBJ2-1,TRBV7-2,TGTGCCAGCAGCTTAGAATCGTCCTACAATGAGCAGTTCTTC,CASSLESSYNEQFF
few,.,TRBJ2-7,TRBV6-2/TRBV6-3,TGTGCCAGCAGTTCTGACAGTGCCCCCCACTACGAGCAGTACTTC,CASSSDSAPHYEQYF
few,.,TRBJ2-3,TRBV12-3/TRBV12-4,TGTGCCAGCAGTTTTCTTCCAGATACGCAGTATTTT,CASSFLPDTQYF
few,.,TRBJ2-6,TRBV2,TGTGCCAGCACAGGGGCCTCTGGGGCCAACGTCCTGACTTTC,CASTGASGANVLTF
.,TRBD1,TRBJ1-2,TRBV12-3/TRBV12-4,TGTGCCAGCAGTACAGGGGGCTTCTATGGCTACACCTTC,CASSTGGFYGYTF
many,.,TRBJ1-2,TRBV28,TGTGCCAGCAGTTCACACAATGACTATGGCTACACCTTC,CASSSHNDYGYTF
many,.,TRBJ2-3,TRBV29-1,TGCAGCGGACAGGTGCCCAGCACAGATACGCAGTATTTT,CSGQVPSTDTQYF
many,.,TRBJ2-1,TRBV29-1,TGCAGCGTTTCCACGTTAGTCAGCAATGAGCAGTTCTTC,CSVSTLVSNEQFF
many,.,TRBJ2-3,TRBV11-2,TGTGCCAGCAGCTTAGAGCCTTGGAGCACAGATACGCAGTATTTT,CASSLEPWSTDTQYF
few,.,TRBJ1-1,TRBV12-3/TRBV12-4,TGTGCCAGCAGTGTATACGCGGGGGGCACCAGGGTCAAGAAGGCTTTCTTT,CASSVYAGGTRVKKAFF
many,TRBD1,TRBJ1-1,TRBV5-1,TGCGCCAGCAGTTTTATGTCGGGACAGGGAAACACTGAAGCTTTCTTT,CASSFMSGQGNTEAFF
few,TRBD2,TRBJ2-3,TRBV6-2/TRBV6-3,TGTGCCAGCAGAACTAGCGGCACAGATACGCAGTATTTT,CASRTSGTDTQYF
.,TRBD1,TRBJ1-5,TRBV28,TGTGCCAGCAGTTTAGGGGACAGGGCCTATAGCAATCAGCCCCAGCATTTT,CASSLGDRAYSNQPQHF
many,.,TRBJ2-3,TRBV29-1,TGCAGCGTTGTGGGGTATACAGATACGCAGTATTTT,CSVVGYTDTQYF
.,.,TRBJ2-3,TRBV6-2/TRBV6-3,TGTGCCAGCAGTCCACGACGGGGGTCGGATCGGGCGGGCACAGATACGCAGTATTTT,CASSPRRGSDRAGTDTQYF
many,TRBD2,TRBJ2-7,TRBV5-6,TGTGCCAGCAGTCCCCGGCCGGGGGGGTCCGGCGAGCAGTACTTC,CASSPRPGGSGEQYF
many,TRBD1,TRBJ2-7,TRBV6-2/TRBV6-3,TGTGCCAGCAGTTACTTGGGACAGGGGGCGGGCGAGCAGTACTTC,CASSYLGQGAGEQYF
few,.,TRBJ1-5,TRBV19,TGTGCCAGTAGTACTACAGGGCCCCAGGGTCAGCCCCAGCATTTT,CASSTTGPQGQPQHF
few,.,TRBJ2-1,TRBV28,TGTGCCAGCAGTTTATTTGCCCCCAATGAGCAGTTCTTC,CASSLFAPNEQFF
.,.,TRBJ2-5,TRBV3-1,TGTGCCAGCAGCCCGGGATGGACTGAGGCGACCCAGTACTTC,CASSPGWTEATQYF
many,TRBD1,TRBJ2-7,TRBV9,TGTGCCAGCAGCGAGACCGGGACAGGACTCTACGAGCAGTACTTC,CASSETGTGLYEQYF
.,.,TRBJ1-1,TRBV20-1,TGCAGTGCTAGAGAGACCGACGTTCTGGTCACTGAAGCTTTCTTT,CSARETDVLVTEAFF
many,TRBD1,TRBJ2-7,TRBV7-2,TGTGCCAGCAGCTCACAGGGGCAGTACTCCTACGAGCAGTACTTC,CASSSQGQYSYEQYF
.,TRBD1,TRBJ1-4,TRBV20-1,TGCAGTGCTAGAGGTGACAGGGGGCTACTAAATGAAAAACTGTTTTTT,CSARGDRGLLNEKLFF
.,.,TRBJ1-1,TRBV29-1,TGCAGCGTTGAAGTACCGAGACACTACATAATCGATGCTTTCTTT,CSVEVPRHYIIDAFF
.,.,TRBJ1-2,TRBV12-3/TRBV12-4,TGTGCCAGCAGTCCAGGCCTCGCCCTGATTTTC,CASSPGLALIF
many,.,TRBJ2-4,TRBV20-1,TGCAGTGCGGGAGCCAGTTCAGTCCTAGCCAAAAACATTCAGTACTTC,CSAGASSVLAKNIQYF
.,TRBD2,TRBJ2-3,TRBV13,TGTGCCAGCAGCCCTCAGCGGGGGGGCACAGATACGCAGTATTTT,CASSPQRGGTDTQYF
many,.,TRBJ2-7,TRBV7-2,TGTGCCAGCAGCCCTAGTCCGTCATCCTACGAGCAGTACTTC,CASSPSPSSYEQYF
.,.,TRBJ2-7,TRBV10-3,TGTGCCATCAGTGAGTCGCAGGGTACCCATTTGCCGTACTTC,CAISESQGTHLPYF
many,.,TRBJ1-1,TRBV27,TGTGCCAGCAGTTTTCGTCGGACGGGGAACACTGAAGCTTTCTTT,CASSFRRTGNTEAFF
few,.,TRBJ2-6,TRBV7-3,TGTGCCAGCAGCCTCTATGATAACCCCTCTGGGGCCAACGTCCTGACTTTC,CASSLYDNPSGANVLTF
few,TRBD1,TRBJ1-5,TRBV28,TGTGCCAGCAAATCCGGGACAGGACTTAGCAATCAGCCCCAGCATTTT,CASKSGTGLSNQPQHF
few,.,TRBJ2-1,TRBV5-1,TGCGCCAGCAGCTTGGCCTCGAAGCGGCGTTACAATGAGCAGTTCTTC,CASSLASKRRYNEQFF
.,.,TRBJ1-2,TRBV18,TGTGCCAGTTCTGTCCGGGGGAATGATGGCTACACCTTC,CASSVRGNDGYTF
.,TRBD1,TRBJ1-1,TRBV6-6,TGTGCCAGCAGCCCCGGGACAGGGGAGTTGAACACTGAAGCTTTCTTT,CASSPGTGELNTEAFF
few,TRBD2,TRBJ2-3,TRBV7-8,TGTGCCAGCAGCTTTGGTGGCGGGGGGGCGGCAGATACGCAGTATTTT,CASSFGGGGAADTQYF
few,.,TRBJ1-3,TRBV10-3,TGTGCCATCCAGGAACAGGTGATAATTCGCTCTGGAAACACCATATATTTT,CAIQEQVIIRSGNTIYF
many,TRBD1,TRBJ1-4,TRBV5-5,TGTGCCAGCAGCTTGGCCCGGACAGGGACTAATGAAAAACTGTTTTTT,CASSLARTGTNEKLFF
few,TRBD1,TRBJ2-2,TRBV6-6,TGTGCCAGCAGCCAATCCCAGGGGGCCACCGGGGAGCTGTTTTTT,CASSQSQGATGELFF
many,.,TRBJ1-1,TRBV9,TGTGCCAGCAGCGTATATGGGAGGACTGAAGCTTTCTTT,CASSVYGRTEAFF